The present entry profiles one T cell receptor beta chain with its context. The authors' processing: It was from reference gene primer amplification that nucleated cell counts were estimated. Generated by immunoSEQ multiplex PCR, the TCRdb table keeps only in-frame clones and is missing some. That table supplies the V and J calls and clone size; D and trimming were determined from the DNA. This sample carries under 200,000 clones, around 80% of them seen once, and the ten largest clones take 15% to 20%. The sample is drawn from a study of blood T cell repertoires in COVID-19. At the level of the study: Acute-phase and convalescent COVID-19 samples originated in the United States, Italy and Spain.

Adults between roughly 18 and 90 years of age took part from fewer than 30 US areas. Cohorts were based on clinical histories the participants reported. The CDR3 spans 12 residues. Trimming took 3 bases from V and 8 from J, leaving 10 bases between them. This receptor was obtained from an older woman in a cohort exposed to, infected with or recovered from COVID-19 (not recorded which). The chain uses TRBV12-3 or TRBV12-4 and TRBJ1-1; D perhaps matches TRBD1 (6 bases). Material for sequencing was PBMCs or T cells enriched from blood (not recorded which). CDR3 in amino acids: CASSLGTTEAFF. For the CDR3, the DNA is TGTGCCAGCAGTTTGGGGACAACCGAAGCTTTCTTT.